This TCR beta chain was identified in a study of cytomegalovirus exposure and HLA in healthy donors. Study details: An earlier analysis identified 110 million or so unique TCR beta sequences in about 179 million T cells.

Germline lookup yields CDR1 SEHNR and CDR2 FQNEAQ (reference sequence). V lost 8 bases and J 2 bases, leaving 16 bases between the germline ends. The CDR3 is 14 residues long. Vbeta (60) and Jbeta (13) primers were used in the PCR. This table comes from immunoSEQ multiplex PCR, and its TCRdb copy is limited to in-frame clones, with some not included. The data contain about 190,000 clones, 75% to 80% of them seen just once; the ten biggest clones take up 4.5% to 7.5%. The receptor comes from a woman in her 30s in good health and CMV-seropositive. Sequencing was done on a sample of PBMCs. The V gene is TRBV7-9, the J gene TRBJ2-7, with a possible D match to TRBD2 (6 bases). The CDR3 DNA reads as TGTGCCAGCGGCCCGGGCGGGACTGCCTACGAGCAGTACTTC. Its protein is CASGPGGTAYEQYF.